The entry below describes one T cell receptor (beta chain). Its specificity is not known. These data come from a study of cytomegalovirus exposure and HLA in healthy donors. Study at large: Early released data comprised 75 million to 100 million unique TCRs from HLA-typed donors. Study results and caveats: TCR beta sequences reportedly predicted most subjects' HLA-A and HLA-B alleles accurately. The study designated roughly 150 TCR beta chains cytomegalovirus-associated. An analysis done earlier found most TCR beta V segments productive about 87% or about 30% of the time.

The V gene's germline CDR1 is SGHVS and CDR2 FQNEAQ. V shed 2 bases and J shed 5 bases, with 15 bases lying between them. This CDR3 region has 15 residues. PCR employed 60 Vbeta and 13 Jbeta primers. Clones were read by immunoSEQ multiplex PCR, and TCRdb kept only the in-frame ones, dropping some. The repertoire has about 50,000 clones, around four fifths of them found once; the top ten carry about 1.6%. This clonotype was obtained from a man between 25 and 39 years old in good health and CMV-seronegative. This rearrangement joins TRBV7-8 to TRBJ2-5, with a weak D call TRBD2 (5 bases). The sequenced material came from PBMCs. CDR3 DNA sequence: TGTGCCAGCAGCTTAAATCCGACCTGGGAGGAGACCCAGTACTTC. Translation: CASSLNPTWEETQYF.